Listed below are T cell receptor beta chains from one sample, sequenced in a study of cytomegalovirus exposure and HLA in healthy donors. The protocol was immunoSEQ multiplex PCR, while the TCRdb copy is restricted to in-frame clones and leaves out a portion. The table includes roughly 100,000 clones, roughly 70% detected once. The source material was PBMCs. The receptors were gathered from a middle-aged man in good health and CMV-seropositive. CDR3s include the opening cysteine and the closing phenylalanine or tryptophan. A D gene is named only where the DNA matches it firmly. The size field is filled for only some rows; it gives once, few, many or a size class.

j_call d_call clone_size v_call cdr3_nt cdr3_aa
TRBJ2-5 NA NA TRBV5-5 TGTGCCAGCAGCTTTGTGGGCGGGGAGACCCAGTACTTC CASSFVGGETQYF
TRBJ2-1 NA NA TRBV19 TGTGCCAGTAGTCTAGGGGGGGGTGTCTACAATGAGCAGTTCTTC CASSLGGGVYNEQFF
TRBJ2-3 TRBD1 few TRBV5-8 TGTGCCAGCAGCACGGACAGGGGGGATACGCAGTATTTT CASSTDRGDTQYF
TRBJ2-7 TRBD2 few TRBV27 TGTGCCAGCAGCCCCTCGGGAGGGGGTATATACGAGCAGTACTTC CASSPSGGGIYEQYF
TRBJ2-7 NA NA TRBV7-9 TGTGCCAGCAGTCCGGAGGGGACTCCCTCCTACGAGCAGTACTTC CASSPEGTPSYEQYF
TRBJ2-7 TRBD2 NA TRBV7-8 TGTGCCAGCAGCTTAGAGCTAGCGGGCTACGAGCAGTACTTC CASSLELAGYEQYF
TRBJ2-1 NA NA TRBV4-1 TGCGCCAGCAGCCACAATAAGAGGAGGGGGCATGCTCAAGACAATGAGCAGTTCTTC CASSHNKRRGHAQDNEQFF
TRBJ1-2 TRBD1 NA TRBV5-6 TGTGCCAGTTATCGAGGGACAGTCGGAGGCTACACCTTC CASYRGTVGGYTF
TRBJ2-3 NA NA TRBV30 TGTGCCTGGACTGCGTTCACGACAGATACGCAGTATTTT CAWTAFTTDTQYF
TRBJ2-3 TRBD2 few TRBV10-1 TGCGCCAGCCCACCGCGTCTAGCGGAACACACAGATACGCAGTATTTT CASPPRLAEHTDTQYF